The 13 T cell receptor beta chains presented below share a single source sample, sequenced in a study of blood T cells in healthy people across ages. A sample-barcoded 5' primer and a J-beta primer mix were used in a second PCR of roughly 6 to 11 cycles. TCRdb redid the calling of the 5' RACE reads with MiXCR, one entry per CDR3 protein. Among approximately 490,000 distinct CDR3 sequences, approximately 25% were seen once, and the ten largest hold 8.7%. These same data were also listed under a study on T cells of mothers and their children.

Sequenced sample: blood. These receptors were taken from a boy aged 5-17 years in good health.

The chain's CDR3 is CASSLRTGGYNEQFF. CDR3 coding DNA: TGTGCCAGCAGCTTAAGGACAGGGGGTTACAATGAGCAGTTCTTC. J is TRBJ2-1 and V is TRBV5-5, with TRBD1 identical over 10 bases. V shed 2 bases and J 4 bases; nucleotides not matched to a gene: 3. Per the germline V gene, CDR1 is SGHKS and CDR2 is YYEKEE (reference sequence). This CDR3 spans 15 amino acids.

In this sample, this clonotype turned up a few times. V is TRBV20-1 and J is TRBJ1-1; the D is unclear. V dropped 7 bases and J dropped 0 bases, with 6 bases sitting between them. The germline CDR1 and CDR2 sequences are DFQATT and SNEGSKA (reference sequence). The CDR3 contains 11 residues. The CDR3 nucleotides are TGCAGTGGCACCATGAACACTGAAGCTTTCTTT. Amino acids: CSGTMNTEAFF.

V usage is TRBV11-3 and J usage is TRBJ2-3, with 8 bases lining up with TRBD2. Germline V gene sequence: CDR1 SGHNT, CDR2 YENEEA. This CDR3 has 15 residues. The ends lost 3 bases at V and 3 bases at J; junction bases unmatched: 5. CDR3 sequence (DNA): TGTGCCAGCAGCTTCGGGGGGGCCGAGACAGATACGCAGTATTTT. Amino acid sequence: CASSFGGAETDTQYF.

This chain uses TRBV19 with TRBJ1-1; no definite D call. The CDR3 sequence is 15 residues long. Germline V gene data show CDR1 as LNHDA and CDR2 as SQIVND (reference sequence). Between the trimmed V and J ends, which lost 6 bases and 3 bases, there was a span of 17 bases. CDR3 in amino acids: CASRVGTRRDTEAFF. In DNA form, the CDR3 reads TGTGCCAGTAGGGTTGGAACACGGCGGGACACTGAAGCTTTCTTT.

The gene calls are TRBV29-1 and TRBJ2-3; the match to TRBD1 covers 7 bases. This CDR3 has 15 amino acids. CDR1 is SQVTM and CDR2 is ANQGSEA in the germline V gene. The trim removed 4 bases at V and 3 bases at J, leaving 10 bases unmatched. Here the CDR3 reads CSVATSDRVTDTQYF. CDR3 DNA sequence: TGCAGCGTTGCAACGTCCGACAGGGTAACAGATACGCAGTATTTT.

This clonotype has just a few counts. This chain connects TRBV9 to TRBJ2-3; 12 positions match TRBD2. V lost 4 bases to trimming and J lost 4 bases; unmatched junction nucleotides: 7. Germline CDR1 SGDLS, CDR2 YYNGEE. The CDR3 sequence is 16 residues long. CDR3 region: CASSLYRTSGADTQYF. CDR3 nucleotides: TGTGCCAGCAGCCTATACAGGACTAGCGGGGCAGATACGCAGTATTTT.

In its sample, this clonotype was seen a few times. The chain is built from TRBV20-1 and TRBJ1-1; the D is unclear. Trimming cost V 6 bases and J 2 bases, with 10 bases left between them. Germline CDR1 and CDR2: DFQATT and SNEGSKA (reference sequence). The CDR3 consists of 12 residues. The DNA of the CDR3 is TGCAGTGCACAAGACACTAACACTGAAGCTTTCTTT. Translation gives CSAQDTNTEAFF.

This clonotype was counted only a few times. CDR3 bases: TGTGCCAGCAGCCACGCCGGGACCCAAGAGACCCAGTACTTC. The encoded protein is CASSHAGTQETQYF. This chain joins TRBV4-2 and TRBJ2-5; TRBD1 or TRBD2 may be the D gene (5 bases each). Trimming took off 3 bases at V and 1 base at J, with 9 bases between the two ends. The CDR3 sequence is 14 residues long. The germline gives CDR1 LGHNA, CDR2 YNFKEQ.

This clonotype has just a few counts. V usage is TRBV12-5 and J usage is TRBJ2-5; D is ambiguous. The germline gives CDR1 LGHNT, CDR2 FRNRAP. The CDR3 is made up of 12 amino acids. Trimming stripped 3 bases from V and 3 bases from J, with 5 bases between. The CDR3 DNA follows: TGTGCTAGTGGTTTCTCGGAAGAGACCCAGTACTTC. It codes for CASGFSEETQYF.

This clonotype was picked up a small number of times. The chain is built from TRBV29-1 and TRBJ2-1, with 7 bases fitting TRBD2. The germline gives CDR1 SQVTM, CDR2 ANQGSEA. This CDR3 comprises 15 residues. V lost 7 bases to trimming and J lost 5 bases; unmatched junction nucleotides: 14. This CDR3 reads CSGRESSGPHNEQFF. CDR3 bases: TGCAGCGGCCGAGAATCTAGCGGACCTCACAATGAGCAGTTCTTC.

The chain employs TRBV6-2 or TRBV6-3 and TRBJ2-5, with 7 nucleotides matching TRBD2. Gene TRBJ2-1 matches the end of the DNA better, so the J call may be wrong. The CDR3 totals 17 residues. CDR1 MNHEY and CDR2 SVGEGT come from the germline V gene. CDR3 in amino acids: CASSYAASGSLEDEQFF. The DNA for the CDR3 is TGTGCCAGCAGTTACGCGGCTAGCGGAAGTTTGGAGGATGAGCAGTTCTTC.

V and J are TRBV29-1 and TRBJ1-5; TRBD1 is a possible D gene (5 bases). CDR1 is SQVTM, CDR2 ANQGSEA, per germline. The CDR3 loop spans 12 amino acids. Trimming took 5 bases from V and 2 from J, leaving 7 bases between them. The DNA for the CDR3 is TGCAGCGTTCAGGGCGGCAATCAGCCCCAGCATTTT. Protein product: CSVQGGNQPQHF.

This chain links TRBV12-3 or TRBV12-4 with TRBJ1-2; TRBD1 might be the D (6 bases). This CDR3 has 15 residues. Trimming removed 2 bases at V and 6 bases at J, with 16 bases between. DNA for the CDR3: TGTGCCAGCAGTTTATCCGGGTCAGGGGCCCATGGCTACACCTTC. Its protein product is CASSLSGSGAHGYTF.